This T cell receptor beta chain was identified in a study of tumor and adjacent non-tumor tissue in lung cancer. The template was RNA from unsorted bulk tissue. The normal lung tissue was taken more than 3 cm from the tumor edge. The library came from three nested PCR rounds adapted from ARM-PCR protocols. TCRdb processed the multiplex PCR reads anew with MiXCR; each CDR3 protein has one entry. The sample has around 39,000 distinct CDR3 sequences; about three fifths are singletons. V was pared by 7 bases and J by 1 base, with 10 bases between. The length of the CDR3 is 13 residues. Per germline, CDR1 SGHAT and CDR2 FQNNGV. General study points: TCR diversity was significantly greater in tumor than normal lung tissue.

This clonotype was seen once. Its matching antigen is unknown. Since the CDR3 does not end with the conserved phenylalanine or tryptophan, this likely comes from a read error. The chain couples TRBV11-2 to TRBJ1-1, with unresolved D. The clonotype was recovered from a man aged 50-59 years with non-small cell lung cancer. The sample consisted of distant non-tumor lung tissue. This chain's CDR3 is CASNLMRNTEAFL. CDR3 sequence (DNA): TGTGCCAGCAACTTGATGAGGAACACTGAAGCTTTCCTT.